This T cell receptor beta chain comes out of a study of metastatic and nonmetastatic thyroid tumors. As for the study in general: Repertoires were compared across blood and tumor or nodule tissue from malignant and benign thyroid patients. Whole-study findings and limits: A significant increase in TCR beta diversity was reportedly seen in malignant thyroid tumors relative to benign nodules, in blood and tumor.

CDR3 size: 15 residues. Germline V gene data show CDR1 as MGHRA and CDR2 as YSYEKL. V gave up 6 bases and J gave up 4 bases, with 18 bases separating them. Original data processing: The study built a papillary thyroid cancer distant-metastasis classifier from CDR3 differences across clinicopathological groups. TCRdb reprocessed the PCR reads via MiXCR. TCRdb's processing, not the authors' own work, is the source of the V and J calls. The sample shows some 11,000 clones, about 32% of them seen only once. This clone is labeled medium-sized. Its antigen is as yet unknown. Every patient underwent thyroid surgery untreated.

Sequencing input: tumor tissue. The chain has TRBV4-1 and TRBJ2-5; TRBD1 might be the D (7 bases). This clonotype was obtained from a female donor with papillary thyroid cancer or a benign thyroid nodule (not recorded which). Some clones in this sample may be carry-over from other donors' samples. This chain's CDR3 is CASRSGPRGVETQYF. In nucleotides, the CDR3 is TGCGCCAGCAGGTCGGGGCCCAGGGGGGTAGAGACCCAGTACTTC.